Shown below are 24 T cell receptor beta chains from a single sample sequenced in a study of CXCR4 blockade with PD-1 therapy in pancreatic cancer. Some clones are missing from TCRdb's copy, which holds only in-frame ones; the method was immunoSEQ multiplex PCR. The data show around 2,200 clones, with 40% seen just once and about 15% held by the top ten. Specimen: tumor tissue. These receptors originate from a human donor with pancreatic ductal adenocarcinoma.

This chain joins TRBV15 and TRBJ2-5; 8 bases are shared with TRBD1. The CDR3 runs to 16 residues. J was trimmed by 5 bases and V by 5 bases; bases with no gene match: 13. Germline loops: CDR1 LNHNV, CDR2 YYDKDF (reference sequence). CDR3 sequence: CATSGHDAGGEETQYF. As DNA, the CDR3 is TGTGCCACCAGCGGCCACGACGCAGGGGGCGAGGAGACCCAGTACTTC.

The rearrangement uses TRBV14 and TRBJ1-5; the D is unclear. The CDR3 contains 12 residues. Trimming removed 8 bases from V and 0 bases from J, with 5 bases in between. The germline CDR1 and CDR2 sequences are SGHDN and FVKESK. The DNA for the CDR3 is TGTGCCAGCCGAAGTAGCAATCAGCCCCAGCATTTT. It encodes CASRSSNQPQHF.

This clone was recorded a few times. This chain uses TRBV11-3 with TRBJ2-7, with D perhaps TRBD2 (6 bases). The CDR3 contains 15 residues. Germline-derived CDR1 and CDR2 are SGHNT and YENEEA. V was trimmed by 4 bases and J by 3 bases, leaving 16 bases between them. The CDR3: CASSSRGGAFYEQYF. CDR3 bases: TGTGCCAGCAGCTCGCGGGGCGGGGCCTTCTACGAGCAGTACTTC.

V and J are TRBV28 and TRBJ1-1; no clear D gene. The length of the CDR3 is 14 residues. CDR1 and CDR2 from the germline V gene are MDHEN and SYDVKM. With 8 bases removed from V and 1 base from J, the gap between germline ends came to 14 bases. The CDR3 DNA follows: TGTGCCAGCTATCGTTTGGAGGGGAACACTGAAGCTTTCTTT. Translated, it gives CASYRLEGNTEAFF.

In its sample, this clone was seen a few times. V usage is TRBV1 and J usage is TRBJ1-5; the table gives TRBD1 as D, unverified against the DNA. TRBV1 is reported as a pseudogene. The CDR3 totals 16 residues. The CDR3 is CASSRGTGASNQPQHF. The CDR3 nucleotides are TGCGCCAGCAGCCGGGGGACAGGCGCGTCGAATCAGCCCCAGCATTTT.

This chain links TRBV10-2 with TRBJ2-1; 8 bases match TRBD2. This CDR3 comprises 14 residues. Trimming at V came to 8 bases and at J to 0 bases, leaving 3 bases not matched to a gene. Germline V gene lookup returns CDR1 WSHSY and CDR2 SAAADI. CDR3 in DNA: TGCGCCAGCGGCGGGAGGAGCTCCTACAATGAGCAGTTCTTC. Protein product: CASGGRSSYNEQFF.

The chain links TRBV10-3 to TRBJ2-7; 13 bases fit TRBD2. Trimming removed 0 bases from V and 5 bases from J; junction bases left unmatched: 7. The CDR3 loop spans 17 amino acids. Germline CDR1 ENHRY, CDR2 SYGVKD. CDR3 DNA: TGTGCCATCAGTGAGTCGCGGACTAGCGGGAGTGCCCACGAGCAGTACTTC. Protein: CAISESRTSGSAHEQYF.

This clone is medium-sized (0.01 to 0.1%) within its sample. CDR3: CASSLDRSSGTGTYEQYF. The CDR3 DNA follows: TGTGCCAGCAGCTTAGATCGGTCCTCCGGGACAGGAACATACGAGCAGTACTTC. This sequence joins TRBV11-3 and TRBJ2-7, with 8 positions matching TRBD1. CDR1 and CDR2 from the germline V gene are SGHNT and YENEEA. V lost 0 bases and J lost 4; bases outside the gene matches: 14. The CDR3 is 18 amino acids. The complete variable domain, with remaining parts taken from reference TRBV11-3 and TRBJ2-7, reads EAGVVQSPRYKIIEKKQPVAFWCNPISGHNTLYWYLQNLGQGPELLIRYENEEAVDDSQLPKDRFSAERLKGVDSTLKIQPAELGDSAVYLCASSLDRSSGTGTYEQYFGPGTRLTVT.

This chain uses TRBV14 with TRBJ2-3; TRBD2 aligns across 10 bases. The junction had 11 bases not matched to a gene; V was cut back by 2 bases and J by 6 bases. The CDR3 is made up of 17 amino acids. The germline V gene encodes CDR1 SGHDN and CDR2 FVKESK. As DNA, the CDR3 is TGTGCCAGCAGCCAACGTCTAGCGGGAGTATATACTGATACGCAGTATTTT. This codes for CASSQRLAGVYTDTQYF.

This clone showed up just a few times. The chain has TRBV12-5 and TRBJ2-2, with no clear D. CDR3 length equals 12 residues. Germline assignment: CDR1 LGHNT and CDR2 FRNRAP. This chain's CDR3 is CASFRNTGELFF. In nucleotides, the CDR3 is TGTGCCAGCTTTCGGAACACCGGGGAGCTGTTTTTT.

The V and J genes are TRBV19 and TRBJ2-1; the D is unclear. Germline CDR1 LNHDA, CDR2 SQIVND (reference sequence). The CDR3 is 13 residues long. The V gene lost 5 bases and the J gene lost 12 bases, with 17 bases spanning the gap. The CDR3 protein is CASSPSANLGQFF. CDR3 coding DNA: TGTGCCAGTAGTCCCTCTGCGAACCTTGGGCAGTTCTTC.

The V call is TRBV19, the J call TRBJ2-6; 9 positions agree with TRBD2. The CDR3 loop spans 16 amino acids. V gave up 7 bases and J gave up 1 base; unmatched junction bases: 5. Germline V gives CDR1 LNHDA, CDR2 SQIVND (reference sequence). CDR3 amino acids: CASNSGRTSGANVLTF. The CDR3 region has the DNA TGTGCCAGTAACAGCGGGAGGACGTCTGGGGCCAACGTCCTGACTTTC.

DNA for the CDR3: TGTGCCAGTAGTATGACGGGACGTGAGCAGTTCTTC. Translated, it gives CASSMTGREQFF. V is TRBV19 and J is TRBJ2-1; TRBD1 or TRBD2 may be the D gene (5 bases each). Trimming took off 3 bases at V and 9 bases at J, with 9 bases between the two ends. The CDR3 runs 12 residues. Germline lookup yields CDR1 LNHDA and CDR2 SQIVND (reference sequence).

A few counts support this clone. The V call is TRBV11-3, the J call TRBJ2-3; tentative D call: TRBD1 (6 bases). Trimming removed 3 bases from V and 6 bases from J, with 19 bases in between. The CDR3 has 16 amino acids. CDR1 and CDR2 (germline): SGHNT, YENEEA. CDR3 in amino acids: CASSLVGGRGTDTQYF. The CDR3 nucleotides read TGTGCCAGCAGCTTGGTAGGGGGACGGGGTACGGATACGCAGTATTTT.

This clone was picked up a small number of times. This chain connects TRBV6-8 to TRBJ2-7, with 10 bases that match TRBD2. The V and J ends lost 7 bases and 2 bases, in that order; junction bases with no gene match: 5. This CDR3 spans 14 amino acids. Germline V gene lookup returns CDR1 MNHGY and CDR2 SAAAGT. The CDR3, as DNA: TGTGCCAGCACCGGGACTAGCGCTCCCTACGAGCAGTACTTC. Amino acid sequence: CASTGTSAPYEQYF.

The count of this clone is one. The V call is TRBV28, the J call TRBJ1-1; D not resolved. V shed 1 base and J shed 0 bases, with 9 bases lying between them. Germline assignment: CDR1 MDHEN and CDR2 SYDVKM. The CDR3 is 15 amino acids. This CDR3 is CASSLYPGLNTEAFF. Here the CDR3 DNA reads TGTGCCAGCAGTTTATACCCCGGATTGAACACTGAAGCTTTCTTT.

V usage is TRBV15 and J usage is TRBJ2-7; 12 positions match TRBD2. V shed 1 base and J 0 bases; nucleotides not matched to a gene: 4. From germline, CDR1 is LNHNV and CDR2 YYDKDF (reference sequence). The CDR3 contains 17 residues. CDR3 DNA: TGTGCCACCAGCAGAGGGGGGACTAGCGGGCACTCCTACGAGCAGTACGTC. Amino acid sequence: CATSRGGTSGHSYEQYV.

This clone was observed a handful of times. The chain uses TRBV6-8 and TRBJ2-3, with no clear D. Trimming shortened V by 0 bases and J by 1 base, and 8 bases separated the two germline ends. The CDR3 totals 15 residues. CDR1 MNHGY and CDR2 SAAAGT come from the germline V gene. The CDR3 bases are TGTGCCAGCAGTTACTCGATTGCGGGCACAGATACGCAGTATTTT. Protein product: CASSYSIAGTDTQYF.

Relative to its sample, this clone is large. The V gene is TRBV11-3, the J gene TRBJ2-5; D ambiguous. V was trimmed by 5 bases and J by 5 bases, leaving 15 bases between them. The CDR3 sequence is 14 residues long. Germline V lookup: CDR1 SGHNT, CDR2 YENEEA. The CDR3 nucleotides are TGTGCCAGCAGCCTACGGGTCGAAGAGGAGACCCAGTACTTC. Amino acid sequence: CASSLRVEEETQYF.

In this sample, this clone turned up a few times. This chain links TRBV14 with TRBJ1-4; D ambiguous. The CDR3 has 16 residues. V lost 4 bases and J lost 7, with 19 bases in between. Germline CDR1 and CDR2: SGHDN and FVKESK. The CDR3 sequence is CASSPTKDFGFEKLFF. Here the CDR3 DNA reads TGTGCCAGCAGCCCGACCAAGGACTTCGGGTTTGAAAAACTGTTTTTT.

The chain combines TRBV19 with TRBJ2-7; perhaps TRBD1 as D (6 bases). V was shortened by 7 bases and J by 1 base, with 11 bases between the two germline ends. There are 13 residues in the CDR3. Germline values: CDR1 LNHDA, CDR2 SQIVND (reference sequence). DNA for the CDR3: TGTGCCAGTAATCGGACAGAGTCCTACGAGCAGTACTTC. Translated: CASNRTESYEQYF.

The chain couples TRBV30 to TRBJ2-7; TRBD1 is a possible D gene (6 bases). The germline CDR1 and CDR2 sequences are GTSNPN and SVGIG (reference sequence). The CDR3 contains 15 residues. Trimming stripped 4 bases from V and 7 bases from J, with 23 bases between. CDR3 DNA: TGTGCCTGGATGAGGGGTTTAACAGGGTCAGGAGAGCAGTACTTC. This gives the protein CAWMRGLTGSGEQYF.

The gene calls are TRBV12-5 and TRBJ2-4; TRBD1 matches at 7 bases. This CDR3 is 17 amino acids long. Germline lookup yields CDR1 LGHNT and CDR2 FRNRAP. V lost 2 bases, J lost 0 bases, and 7 bases stayed unmatched. The CDR3 loop reads CASGLPGDRIAKNIQYF. CDR3 in DNA: TGTGCTAGTGGTTTGCCCGGGGACAGAATAGCCAAAAACATTCAGTACTTC.

This clone is labeled as large. The chain is built from TRBV6-8 and TRBJ2-7; D possibly matches TRBD1 or TRBD2 (5 bases each). The CDR3 is made up of 15 amino acids. The V and J ends lost 2 bases and 5 bases respectively, with 16 bases between them. Germline assignment: CDR1 MNHGY and CDR2 SAAAGT. CDR3 in amino acids: CASSYRPQGPNEQYV. The CDR3 region has the DNA TGTGCCAGCAGTTACCGACCCCAGGGACCCAACGAGCAGTACGTC.